The clone carrying this TCR beta chain was picked up a small number of times. The antigen is undetermined. TCRdb re-analysed the RT-PCR reads in MiXCR, keeping a single row per CDR3 protein. Among about 650,000 distinct CDR3 sequences listed, approximately 14% were seen once. The CDR3 covers 16 residues. The V segment lost 7 bases and the J segment 3 bases; nucleotides outside the gene matches: 8. CDR1 and CDR2 (germline): SGHRS, YFSETQ. The sample originates from a study of response to subunit inactivated influenza vaccine. General study points: T cells newly recruited by each seasonal influenza vaccination are few, the authors suggested.

The chain uses TRBV5-1 and TRBJ2-5; 14 bases align to TRBD2. This TCR came from a man aged 50-60 years who received an inactivated influenza vaccine. The specimen was PBMCs from blood, collected around two weeks before vaccination. The CDR3, as DNA: TGCGCCAGCCGCTCCGGGACTAGCGGGAGAGAAGAGACCCAGTACTTC. Translation gives CASRSGTSGREETQYF.